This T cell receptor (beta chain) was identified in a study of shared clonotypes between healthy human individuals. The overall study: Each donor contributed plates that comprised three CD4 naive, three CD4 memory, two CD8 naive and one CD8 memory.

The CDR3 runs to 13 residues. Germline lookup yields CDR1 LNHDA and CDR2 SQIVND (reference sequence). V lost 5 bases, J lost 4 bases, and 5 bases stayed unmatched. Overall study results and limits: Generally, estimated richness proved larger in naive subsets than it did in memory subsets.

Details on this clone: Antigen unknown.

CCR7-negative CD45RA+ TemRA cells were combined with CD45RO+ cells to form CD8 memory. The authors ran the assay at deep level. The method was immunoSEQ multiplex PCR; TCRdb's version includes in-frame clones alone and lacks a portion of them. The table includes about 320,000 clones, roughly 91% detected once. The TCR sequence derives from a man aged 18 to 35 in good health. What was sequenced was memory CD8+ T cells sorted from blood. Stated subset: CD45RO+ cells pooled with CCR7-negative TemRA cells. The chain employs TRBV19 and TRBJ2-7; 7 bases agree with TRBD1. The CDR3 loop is CASSPGGSYEQYF. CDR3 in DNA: TGTGCCAGTAGTCCAGGGGGATCGTACGAGCAGTACTTC.